The 6 T cell receptor beta chains in this list originate from one sample, sequenced in a study of T cell responses to AZD1222 COVID-19 vaccine. Here immunoSEQ multiplex PCR was the method, and the copy in TCRdb shows in-frame clones only, minus some. The sample consists of approximately 110,000 clones, roughly 90% of them appearing once. Sequencing used peripheral blood, obtained on day 0 of AZD1222 vaccination. The source of these receptors is an adult in good health.

The J gene is TRBJ1-1, the V gene TRBV5-1; 7 nucleotides agree with TRBD1. Germline assignment: CDR1 SGHRS and CDR2 YFSETQ. The junction had 7 bases not matched to a gene; V was cut back by 4 bases and J by 4 bases. This CDR3 has 14 amino acids. The CDR3 is CASSGGQQVTEAFF. The DNA of the CDR3 is TGCGCCAGCAGCGGGGGACAGCAAGTCACTGAAGCTTTCTTT.

The chain employs TRBV28 and TRBJ1-5; no firm D call. The CDR3 contains 15 residues. Germline values: CDR1 MDHEN, CDR2 SYDVKM. Deletions cut 4 bases from V and 2 bases from J, with 12 bases between. This chain's CDR3 is CASSYTVRGNQPQHF. The CDR3 DNA is TGTGCCAGCAGTTACACGGTTAGGGGCAATCAGCCCCAGCATTTT.

The chain combines TRBV5-4 with TRBJ1-2; D is possibly TRBD1 (6 bases). This CDR3 is built from 17 residues. CDR1 SGHNT and CDR2 YYREEE come from the germline V gene (reference sequence). V was cut by 1 base and J by 5 bases, with 21 bases left in between. DNA for the CDR3: TGTGCCAGCAGCTTGTTCAGGGTCTCACAGGGTCCGTATGGCTACACCTTC. Translating it yields CASSLFRVSQGPYGYTF.

The chain couples TRBV6-5 to TRBJ2-5, with 9 bases that match TRBD1. Germline-derived CDR1 and CDR2 are MNHEY and SVGAGI. The CDR3 loop spans 13 amino acids. V trimming: 7 bases; J trimming: 4 bases; junction bases outside the gene matches: 4. CDR3 residues: CASKWTGAETQYF. CDR3 in DNA: TGTGCCAGCAAATGGACAGGGGCAGAGACCCAGTACTTC.

Note on this clone: The same CDR3 is also encoded by other DNA sequences in this sample. The J gene is TRBJ1-1, the V gene TRBV3-1 (or the pseudogene TRBV3-2); D possibly corresponds to TRBD1 (5 bases). Deletions cut 2 bases from V and 0 bases from J, with 7 bases between. The CDR3 spans 14 residues. Germline V lookup: CDR1 LGHDT, CDR2 YNNKEL (reference sequence). CDR3 loop: CASSQSGVNTEAFF. The DNA for the CDR3 is TGTGCCAGCAGCCAATCGGGGGTGAACACTGAAGCTTTCTTT.

The chain recombines TRBV5-5 with TRBJ1-3; perhaps TRBD1 as D (5 bases). Germline V lookup: CDR1 SGHKS, CDR2 YYEKEE (reference sequence). Trimming stripped 3 bases from V and 0 bases from J, with 10 bases between. CDR3 length: 15 amino acids. The CDR3: CASSSQTVSGNTIYF. The CDR3 DNA follows: TGTGCCAGCAGCTCGCAGACAGTCTCTGGAAACACCATATATTTT. The entire variable domain, with the rest obtained from reference TRBV5-5 and TRBJ1-3, is as follows: DAGVTQSPTHLIKTRGQQVTLRCSPISGHKSVSWYQQVLGQGPQFIFQYYEKEERGRGNFPDRFSARQFPNYSSELNVNALLLGDSALYLCASSSQTVSGNTIYFGEGSWLTVV.